This T cell receptor beta chain is drawn from a study of shared clonotypes between healthy human individuals. Study-wide results and limits: Sorted-subset samples were not fully sequenced, rarefaction indicated. Relative to memory subsets, naive subsets generally showed larger estimated richness.

Concerning this clone itself: What it recognizes is unknown.

Trimming shortened V by 6 bases and J by 1 base, and 6 bases separated the two germline ends. Germline CDR1 reads MDHEN; CDR2 reads SYDVKM. This CDR3 contains 13 residues. Deep was the level at which the assay was run. In the authors' workflow: Because ImmunoSEQ provided only junction sequences with no quality scores, the filtering differed. Using immunoSEQ multiplex PCR, the repertoire was profiled, and TCRdb retains in-frame clones only, with some absent. V, J and clone size derive from that table, while D and trimming were established from the DNA sequence. There are more than 2,000,000 clones in the sample; roughly nine tenths occur only once, and around 0.15% lies in the top ten.

The chain has TRBV28 and TRBJ2-2; no firm D call. The sequenced material came from naive CD4+ T cells sorted from blood. Described subset: CD45RA+ positively selected. The sequence was collected from a man aged 18 to 35 in good health. The CDR3 here is CASRPQNTGELFF. In nucleotides, the CDR3 is TGTGCCAGCAGACCACAGAACACCGGGGAGCTGTTTTTT.